The 30 T cell receptor beta chains below all came from one sample that was sequenced in a study of cytomegalovirus exposure and HLA in healthy donors. PCR used 60 Vbeta primers and 13 Jbeta primers. Only in-frame clones appear in the TCRdb table, and some are missing; sequencing was by immunoSEQ multiplex PCR. Found here are about 180,000 clones, roughly 80% of them singletons; the top ten hold about 1%. Sequenced sample: PBMCs. The source of these receptors is a man aged 30 to 39 in good health and CMV-seronegative.

The DNA for the CDR3 is TGCGCCAGCAGACTGCTGGCCCCCTTTCGACTACCCAAAACAGATACGCAGTATTTT. It translates to CASRLLAPFRLPKTDTQYF. The chain combines TRBV5-1 with TRBJ2-3; possibly TRBD2 for D (5 bases). The ends were cut back, 5 bases at V and 3 bases at J, with 28 bases in the middle. The CDR3 totals 19 residues. Germline V lookup: CDR1 SGHRS, CDR2 YFSETQ. The variable domain in full, completed from reference TRBV5-1 and TRBJ2-3, reads KAGVTQTPRYLIKTRGQQVTLSCSPISGHRSVSWYQQTPGQGLQFLFEYFSETQRNKGNFPGRFSGRQFSNSRSEMNVSTLELGDSALYLCASRLLAPFRLPKTDTQYFGPGTRLTVL.

This clone showed up just once. This chain uses TRBV15 with TRBJ2-2, with D perhaps TRBD2 (5 bases). Trimming stripped 0 bases from V and 8 bases from J, with 16 bases between. CDR1 is LNHNV and CDR2 is YYDKDF in the germline V gene (reference sequence). This CDR3 comprises 16 residues. CDR3: CATSREGFGRGGELFF. The CDR3 coding sequence is TGTGCCACCAGCAGAGAGGGGTTTGGGAGAGGTGGGGAGCTGTTTTTT. The variable domain in full, with the rest retrieved from reference TRBV15 and TRBJ2-2, is DAMVIQNPRYQVTQFGKPVTLSCSQTLNHNVMYWYQQKSSQAPKLLFHYYDKDFNNEADTPDNFQSRRPNTSFCFLDIRSPGLGDTAMYLCATSREGFGRGGELFFGEGSRLTVL.

This sequence joins TRBV28 and TRBJ1-4; D call uncertain. Trimming shortened V by 1 base and J by 8 bases, and 17 bases separated the two germline ends. In germline, CDR1 is MDHEN, CDR2 SYDVKM. This CDR3 region has 16 residues. CDR3 loop: CASSLSVGAGSEKLFF. CDR3 DNA sequence: TGTGCCAGCAGTTTATCGGTGGGAGCGGGTAGCGAAAAACTGTTTTTT.

This sequence joins TRBV12-1 and TRBJ1-3; the table gives TRBD1 as D, unverified against the DNA. TRBV12-1 corresponds to a pseudogene. This CDR3 contains 16 residues. CDR3 loop: CASSFTGKNSGNTIYF. The CDR3 bases are TGTGCCAGCAGCTTTACAGGGAAGAACTCTGGAAACACCATATATTTT.

V gene TRBV7-2 combines with J gene TRBJ1-1, with D unresolved. There are 15 residues in the CDR3. Trimming removed 5 bases from V and 7 bases from J, with 20 bases in between. Germline CDR1 reads SGHTA; CDR2 reads FQGNSA. The CDR3 DNA reads as TGTGCCAGCAGCCGTCCGACGCGGGGAGATGTTGAAGCTTTCTTT. Protein: CASSRPTRGDVEAFF.

This clone was found once. This rearrangement joins TRBV5-1 to TRBJ2-1, with unresolved D. Germline CDR1 SGHRS, CDR2 YFSETQ. CDR3 length: 15 amino acids. Trimming cost V 1 base and J 2 bases, with 10 bases left between them. The CDR3: CASSLFLRTYNEQFF. For the CDR3, the DNA is TGCGCCAGCAGCTTGTTTCTGCGCACCTACAATGAGCAGTTCTTC.

This clone occurred a few times. V gene TRBV23-1 combines with J gene TRBJ1-2, with 8 bases aligning to TRBD1. TRBV23-1 is filed as an ORF, its function uncertain. V was pared by 0 bases and J by 4 bases, with 7 bases of the junction left unmatched. The CDR3 spans 16 residues. Here the CDR3 DNA reads TGCGCCAGCAGTCAATCGGGACAGGTAGAGTGCTATGGCTACACCTTC. This codes for CASSQSGQVECYGYTF.

V and J are TRBV29-1 and TRBJ1-1; D ambiguous. Germline V lookup: CDR1 SQVTM, CDR2 ANQGSEA. The CDR3 is made up of 13 amino acids. The V end was cut by 6 bases, the J end by 5 bases, with 16 bases between. Written as DNA, the CDR3 is TGCAGCGTCCTAGCCCGGTCGGGGACTGAAGCTTTCTTT. As protein: CSVLARSGTEAFF.

This clone has only one observation. V and J are TRBV4-3 and TRBJ2-7; 10 positions agree with TRBD1. The V gene end was trimmed by 4 bases and the J gene end by 4 bases; junction bases not matched to a gene: 13. CDR1 and CDR2 (germline): LGHNA, YSLEER. CDR3 length: 17 residues. Here the CDR3 reads CASSPTRTGGRAYEQYF. Written as DNA, the CDR3 is TGCGCCAGCAGCCCCACCCGGACAGGGGGAAGGGCTTACGAGCAGTACTTC.

The chain carries TRBV15 and TRBJ2-2, with a tentative D call TRBD1 (5 bases). The V gene lost 0 bases and the J gene lost 7 bases, with 18 bases spanning the gap. There are 17 residues in the CDR3. Germline V gives CDR1 LNHNV, CDR2 YYDKDF (reference sequence). This CDR3 reads CATSRELPGRAGGELFF. As DNA, the CDR3 is TGTGCCACCAGCAGAGAACTGCCAGGCAGGGCCGGCGGGGAGCTGTTTTTT.

J is TRBJ2-3 and V is TRBV6-4; the D gene is possibly TRBD1 (6 bases). Germline CDR1 is MRHNA and CDR2 is SNTAGT. CDR3 length: 15 residues. V was cut by 3 bases and J by 1 base, with 11 bases left in between. Written as DNA, the CDR3 is TGTGCCAGCAGTGATAGGGGACATCGCACAGATACGCAGTATTTT. Translating it yields CASSDRGHRTDTQYF.

The J gene is TRBJ2-5, the V gene TRBV28, with 9 bases that match TRBD2. V shed 4 bases and J 5 bases; nucleotides not matched to a gene: 11. Germline V gives CDR1 MDHEN, CDR2 SYDVKM. The CDR3 runs 16 residues. The CDR3 loop is CASSSTLAGVGETQYF. The CDR3 DNA is TGTGCCAGCAGTTCGACCTTAGCGGGAGTAGGCGAGACCCAGTACTTC.

The chain employs TRBV27 and TRBJ2-5, with 8 bases identical to TRBD1. This CDR3 has 14 amino acids. V lost 6 bases, J lost 1 base, and 4 bases stayed unmatched. Germline V gene lookup returns CDR1 MNHEY and CDR2 SMNVEV (reference sequence). CDR3 sequence reads: CASSLDRAQETQYF. The CDR3 region has the DNA TGTGCCAGCAGCTTGGACAGGGCCCAAGAGACCCAGTACTTC.

This chain uses TRBV2 with TRBJ1-2; perhaps TRBD1 as D (5 bases). Germline V gives CDR1 SNHLY, CDR2 FYNNEI. Trimming took off 11 bases at V and 8 bases at J, with 9 bases between the two ends. The CDR3 is 9 residues long. CDR3 in amino acids: CALRGGYTF. In DNA form, the CDR3 reads TGTGCCCTAAGGGGCGGCTACACCTTC.

The gene calls are TRBV7-8 and TRBJ2-7; 12 positions agree with TRBD2. Germline V gene sequence: CDR1 SGHVS, CDR2 FQNEAQ. This CDR3 has 16 residues. The ends lost 0 bases at V and 7 bases at J; junction bases unmatched: 7. The CDR3 region has the DNA TGTGCCAGCAGCTTAGCCATGACTAGCGGGAGAGGAGAGCAGTACTTC. Protein: CASSLAMTSGRGEQYF.

In its sample, this clone was seen a few times. This rearrangement joins TRBV7-9 to TRBJ2-7; TRBD2 agrees at 9 bases. The CDR3 is 18 residues long. J was trimmed by 4 bases and V by 2 bases; bases with no gene match: 15. Germline loops: CDR1 SEHNR, CDR2 FQNEAQ (reference sequence). CDR3 amino acids: CASSLRGSPSGDFYEQYF. Here the CDR3 DNA reads TGTGCCAGCAGCTTAAGAGGGTCCCCTAGCGGGGACTTTTACGAGCAGTACTTC.

The chain recombines TRBV30 with TRBJ1-1, with a possible D match to TRBD1 (5 bases). The V end was cut by 0 bases, the J end by 3 bases, with 14 bases between. The CDR3 contains 15 residues. The germline gives CDR1 GTSNPN, CDR2 SVGIG (reference sequence). The chain's CDR3 is CAWSVKGRGYTEAFF. The CDR3, as DNA: TGTGCCTGGAGTGTTAAGGGGCGCGGATACACTGAAGCTTTCTTT.

J is TRBJ2-7 and V is TRBV25-1; weak D call: TRBD2 (6 bases). Trimming removed 5 bases from V and 6 bases from J, with 11 bases in between. Germline CDR1 MGHDK, CDR2 SYGVNS. The CDR3 has 12 amino acids. The chain's CDR3 is CASSRGLGEQYF. Written as DNA, the CDR3 is TGTGCCAGCAGTCGGGGACTCGGCGAGCAGTACTTC.

The chain joins TRBV15 to TRBJ1-2; D is unresolved. Germline V CDR1 and CDR2: LNHNV, YYDKDF (reference sequence). The CDR3 is made up of 14 amino acids. The V and J ends lost 0 bases and 2 bases respectively, with 7 bases between them. CDR3 loop: CATSRDGTNYGYTF. CDR3 coding DNA: TGTGCCACCAGCAGAGATGGCACAAACTATGGCTACACCTTC.

The V and J genes are TRBV28 and TRBJ2-3; TRBD2 matches 9 bases. CDR1 and CDR2 (germline): MDHEN, SYDVKM. V gave up 7 bases and J gave up 0 bases; unmatched junction bases: 8. This CDR3 is 16 amino acids long. The CDR3 here is CASTGGGGASTDTQYF. CDR3 coding DNA: TGTGCCAGCACCGGGGGCGGGGGGGCCAGCACAGATACGCAGTATTTT.

The chain combines TRBV2 with TRBJ2-5; D remains unclear. CDR3 length: 12 amino acids. Germline CDR1 is SNHLY and CDR2 is FYNNEI. The V and J ends lost 8 bases and 2 bases respectively, with 9 bases between them. CDR3 sequence reads: CASFYSQETQYF. In DNA form, the CDR3 reads TGTGCCAGCTTTTACTCACAAGAGACCCAGTACTTC.

This chain uses TRBV27 with TRBJ1-6; D is perhaps TRBD1 (6 bases). The CDR3 loop spans 15 amino acids. Germline V gene sequence: CDR1 MNHEY, CDR2 SMNVEV (reference sequence). V was pared by 6 bases and J by 6 bases, with 15 bases between. The CDR3 DNA follows: TGTGCCAGCAGGTTACAGGGAGGTGGTAATTCACCCCTCCACTTT. Amino acids: CASRLQGGGNSPLHF.

The chain has TRBV7-9 and TRBJ1-5; the match to TRBD1 covers 10 bases. The junction had 4 bases not matched to a gene; V was cut back by 1 base and J by 7 bases. CDR1 is SEHNR, CDR2 FQNEAQ, per germline (reference sequence). The CDR3 is made up of 15 amino acids. CDR3 residues: CASSLGDRGQQPQHF. The DNA for the CDR3 is TGTGCCAGCAGCTTAGGAGACAGGGGGCAACAGCCCCAGCATTTT.

V usage is TRBV28 and J usage is TRBJ2-7; perhaps TRBD2 as D (7 bases). Trimming pared 7 bases from V and 0 bases from J, leaving 13 bases between. CDR3 size: 14 residues. Germline V gene sequence: CDR1 MDHEN, CDR2 SYDVKM. The CDR3 DNA sequence: TGTGCCAGCAATGGGGGGGGCCTCTCCTACGAGCAGTACTTC. It codes for CASNGGGLSYEQYF.

The chain couples TRBV21-1 to TRBJ1-6; the table's TRBD1 call for D was not verified on the DNA. TRBV21-1 is a pseudogene. This CDR3 has 17 residues. The CDR3 bases are TGTGCCAGCAGCAACAAACAGGTGGATTTCCACTATTCACCCCTCCACTTT. Translating gives CASSNKQVDFHYSPLHF.

This clone was observed a single time. CDR3 nucleotide sequence: TGTGCCAGCAGCTTGGGAGCGGGCGGGACCCAGTACTTC. This gives the protein CASSLGAGGTQYF. The chain has TRBV5-4 and TRBJ2-5, with a weak D call TRBD2 (6 bases). Germline CDR1 reads SGHNT; CDR2 reads YYREEE (reference sequence). The CDR3 length is 13 residues. V was pared by 0 bases and J by 7 bases, with 10 bases between.

V gene TRBV10-1 combines with J gene TRBJ2-5; 7 nucleotides agree with TRBD1. The ends lost 7 bases at V and 5 bases at J; junction bases unmatched: 7. CDR1 WNHNN and CDR2 SYGVQD come from the germline V gene (reference sequence). This CDR3 is built from 13 residues. The CDR3 region has the DNA TGCGCCAGCATCCTGGGACAGAAGGAGACCCAGTACTTC. It specifies CASILGQKETQYF.

As to this clone: Other DNA sequences of this sample code for an identical CDR3. The rearrangement joins TRBV9 to TRBJ2-1; 10 nucleotides agree with TRBD2. The J segment lost 8 bases and the V segment lost 3 bases, leaving 8 bases of the junction unmatched. Germline V CDR1 and CDR2: SGDLS, YYNGEE. The CDR3 is 15 amino acids. The CDR3 nucleotides read TGTGCCAGCAGCGGTCTAGCGGGAGTGGGCGATGAGCAGTTCTTC. Translated, it gives CASSGLAGVGDEQFF.

This clone was observed many times. The chain uses TRBV5-1 and TRBJ2-7; perhaps TRBD2 as D (6 bases). The germline V gene has CDR1 SGHRS and CDR2 YFSETQ. The V end was cut by 3 bases, the J end by 3 bases, with 19 bases between. CDR3 length: 16 amino acids. The CDR3 DNA reads as TGCGCCAGCAGCTCAACCCTTGGCGGGGTGGACTACGAGCAGTACTTC. Translation gives CASSSTLGGVDYEQYF.

This clone was recorded once. The chain recombines TRBV29-1 with TRBJ2-3; 8 positions agree with TRBD2. The germline CDR1 and CDR2 sequences are SQVTM and ANQGSEA. This CDR3 is built from 14 residues. Unmatched junction bases numbered 7, after V lost 5 bases and J lost 3 bases. CDR3 sequence (DNA): TGCAGCGTTAGAGGAGCGGGAGATACAGATACGCAGTATTTT. Protein product: CSVRGAGDTDTQYF.